The following is a T cell receptor (beta chain) sequence with its context. Its antigen is unknown. From germline, CDR1 is DFQATT and CDR2 SNEGSKA (reference sequence). This CDR3 comprises 12 residues. The V end was cut by 6 bases, the J end by 4 bases, with 10 bases between. Unique molecular identifiers tagged the TCRbeta library. TCRdb itself ran the PCR reads through MiXCR, one entry per CDR3 protein. The sample includes around 230,000 distinct CDR3 sequences, about 15% seen only once; the top ten take roughly two fifths. This record belongs to a study of T-cell reconstitution after alpha-beta-depleted transplantation in children. Findings and limits, study-wide: Surviving recipient cells, namely T cells and thymic progenitors, were the source of high day-60 TCRbeta diversity in some patients. Several hundred expanded graft clones reportedly gave rise to the alpha-beta T cells present about two months after transplant. A year post-transplant, T-cell counts and diversity derived mostly from newly produced T cells.

This specimen consisted of PBMCs, mostly from graft donor cells, obtained 360 days after TCRalphabeta/CD19-depleted stem cell transplant. V is TRBV20-1 and J is TRBJ2-1; D perhaps matches TRBD2 (5 bases). The TCR comes from a male patient between 2 and 10 years old who had a stem cell transplant for acute lymphoblastic leukemia, so the T cells may come from the graft donor. The CDR3 DNA reads as TGCAGTGCAAGCGGACTGTACAATGAGCAGTTCTTC. This translates into CSASGLYNEQFF.